Below, 30 T cell receptor beta chains from the same sample are listed, as sequenced in a study of blood T cell repertoires in COVID-19. Clones were sequenced by immunoSEQ multiplex PCR, and TCRdb holds only the in-frame ones, with some missing. There are about 78,000 clones in the sample; about 90% occur only once, and about 1% lies in the top ten. Sequencing was performed on peripheral blood. These receptors originate from a woman aged 45-65 years in a cohort sampled during active COVID-19.

The chain couples TRBV28 to TRBJ2-3; D remains unclear. The CDR3 is 13 residues long. The germline CDR1 and CDR2 sequences are MDHEN and SYDVKM. V dropped 5 bases and J dropped 2 bases, with 8 bases sitting between them. CDR3 nucleotides: TGTGCCAGCAGTATCGACACCACAGATACGCAGTATTTT. Protein sequence: CASSIDTTDTQYF.

The chain uses TRBV18 and TRBJ2-7; TRBD2 matches at 12 bases. The CDR3 consists of 15 residues. J lost 5 bases, V lost 3 bases, and 5 bases had no gene match. Germline CDR1 reads KGHSH; CDR2 reads LQKENI. The CDR3 coding sequence is TGTGCCAGCTCACCCCTAGCGGGAGGGCGAGACGAGCAGTACTTC. This codes for CASSPLAGGRDEQYF.

V usage is TRBV12-3 or TRBV12-4 and J usage is TRBJ2-2; TRBD2 might be the D (5 bases). The germline V and J ends were trimmed by 10 bases and 5 bases, with 11 bases remaining between them. This CDR3 is built from 12 residues. CDR3 loop: CATSRETGELFF. DNA of the CDR3: TGTGCCACCTCCCGGGAAACCGGGGAGCTGTTTTTT.

The chain links TRBV28 to TRBJ2-7, with TRBD2 as a possible D gene (6 bases). CDR3 length: 14 amino acids. Trimming removed 4 bases at V and 4 bases at J, with 14 bases between. The germline gives CDR1 MDHEN, CDR2 SYDVKM. CDR3 amino acids: CASSSPSEYYEQYF. CDR3 DNA: TGTGCCAGCAGTTCCCCTAGCGAGTATTACGAGCAGTACTTC. Drawing the rest from reference TRBV28 and TRBJ2-7, the complete variable domain is DVKVTQSSRYLVKRTGEKVFLECVQDMDHENMFWYRQDPGLGLRLIYFSYDVKMKEKGDIPEGYSVSREKKERFSLILESASTNQTSMYLCASSSPSEYYEQYFGPGTRLTVT.

The chain carries TRBV2 and TRBJ1-2; 12 positions agree with TRBD1. V gave up 5 bases and J gave up 6 bases; unmatched junction bases: 4. The length of the CDR3 is 14 residues. The germline V gene has CDR1 SNHLY and CDR2 FYNNEI. CDR3 sequence: CASSRDRGPDGYTF. For the CDR3, the DNA is TGTGCCAGCAGTCGGGACAGGGGGCCGGATGGCTACACCTTC.

This sequence joins TRBV30 and TRBJ1-5, with a weak D call TRBD1 (5 bases). Germline CDR1 GTSNPN, CDR2 SVGIG (reference sequence). V lost 1 base and J lost 6, with 10 bases in between. There are 13 residues in the CDR3. The CDR3 is CAWSDRFSQPQHF. The CDR3 nucleotides are TGTGCCTGGAGTGACAGGTTTTCTCAGCCCCAGCATTTT.

This rearrangement joins TRBV7-9 to TRBJ2-1, with D possibly being TRBD2 (6 bases). Looked up from germline, CDR1 is SEHNR and CDR2 is FQNEAQ (reference sequence). Trimming removed 5 bases from V and 6 bases from J, with 17 bases in between. The CDR3 totals 15 residues. This CDR3 is CASSPRGSTLNEQFF. The CDR3 region has the DNA TGTGCCAGCAGCCCCCGGGGGAGTACCCTCAATGAGCAGTTCTTC.

The chain links TRBV28 to TRBJ2-5; D ambiguous. Germline CDR1 is MDHEN and CDR2 is SYDVKM. The CDR3 consists of 15 residues. V was cut by 1 base and J by 6 bases, with 15 bases left in between. The CDR3 DNA follows: TGTGCCAGCAGTTTATACTCCCATGGGCAGCAGACCCAGTACTTC. This codes for CASSLYSHGQQTQYF. Complete variable domain (other parts from reference TRBV28 and TRBJ2-5): DVKVTQSSRYLVKRTGEKVFLECVQDMDHENMFWYRQDPGLGLRLIYFSYDVKMKEKGDIPEGYSVSREKKERFSLILESASTNQTSMYLCASSLYSHGQQTQYFGPGTRLLVL.

The chain employs TRBV24-1 and TRBJ2-6, with 7 bases matching TRBD1. CDR1 is KGHDR, CDR2 SFDVKD, per germline. Trimming removed 5 bases from V and 0 bases from J; junction bases left unmatched: 9. The CDR3 spans 18 residues. The CDR3 region is CATSGDRGFFSGANVLTF. In DNA form, the CDR3 reads TGTGCCACCAGTGGGGACAGAGGCTTCTTCTCTGGGGCCAACGTCCTGACTTTC.

This chain joins TRBV3-1 (or the pseudogene TRBV3-2) and TRBJ2-1; TRBD2 matches 7 bases. The CDR3 runs 16 residues. Looked up from germline, CDR1 is LGHDT and CDR2 is YNNKEL (reference sequence). The V gene end was trimmed by 3 bases and the J gene end by 4 bases; junction bases not matched to a gene: 9. CDR3 nucleotides: TGTGCCAGCAGCCAGGTCAGCGGGACGGCATACAATGAGCAGTTCTTC. Translating it yields CASSQVSGTAYNEQFF.

J is TRBJ1-5 and V is TRBV24-1; D perhaps matches TRBD1 (5 bases). CDR1 is KGHDR and CDR2 is SFDVKD in the germline V gene. This CDR3 is 14 amino acids long. The V gene lost 9 bases and the J gene lost 2 bases, with 13 bases spanning the gap. CDR3 in amino acids: CATSLGGGNQPQHF. The CDR3 DNA reads as TGTGCCACCTCCTTGGGGGGGGGCAATCAGCCCCAGCATTTT.

This chain links TRBV19 with TRBJ1-2, with 7 bases fitting TRBD1. After removal of 3 bases from V and 7 bases from J, the junction contained 8 bases not matched to a gene. Germline V lookup: CDR1 LNHDA, CDR2 SQIVND (reference sequence). The CDR3 sequence is 14 residues long. Here the CDR3 reads CASSIEHRGRGYTF. Written as DNA, the CDR3 is TGTGCCAGTAGTATCGAGCACAGGGGCCGTGGCTACACCTTC.

V and J are TRBV3-1 (or the pseudogene TRBV3-2) and TRBJ1-1, with 9 bases aligning to TRBD1. The CDR3 has 14 residues. J gave up 4 bases and V 4 bases, and 4 bases lay outside the gene matches. The germline V gene encodes CDR1 LGHDT and CDR2 YNNKEL (reference sequence). Here the CDR3 DNA reads TGTGCCAGCAGCCGGGACAGGGTCCGCACTGAAGCTTTCTTT. Translating gives CASSRDRVRTEAFF.

The V and J genes are TRBV12-3 or TRBV12-4 and TRBJ1-2; no clear D. The V gene lost 1 base and the J gene lost 8 bases, with 8 bases spanning the gap. The CDR3 sequence is 12 residues long. DNA for the CDR3: TGTGCCAGCAGTTTAGGGGGAGGCGGCTACACCTTC. Translation gives CASSLGGGGYTF.

The gene calls are TRBV9 and TRBJ2-1; 9 bases align to TRBD1. The V and J ends lost 0 bases and 6 bases, in that order; junction bases with no gene match: 10. The CDR3 has 17 residues. Germline V gives CDR1 SGDLS, CDR2 YYNGEE. Here the CDR3 reads CASSVVPPGQGGNEQFF. CDR3 coding DNA: TGTGCCAGCAGCGTAGTCCCCCCGGGACAGGGTGGCAATGAGCAGTTCTTC.

The chain employs TRBV30 and TRBJ2-7, with 8 bases fitting TRBD2. The germline CDR1 and CDR2 sequences are GTSNPN and SVGIG (reference sequence). V shed 2 bases and J 7 bases; nucleotides not matched to a gene: 7. There are 13 residues in the CDR3. This chain's CDR3 is CAWSPGTSGEQYF. For the CDR3, the DNA is TGTGCCTGGAGTCCCGGGACTAGTGGGGAGCAGTACTTC.

The chain carries TRBV24-1 and TRBJ2-3; D is perhaps TRBD2 (6 bases). The V and J ends lost 7 bases and 3 bases respectively, with 10 bases between them. The V gene's germline CDR1 is KGHDR and CDR2 SFDVKD. The CDR3 covers 13 residues. The CDR3 bases are TGTGCCACCAGCGCGGGAAGTACAGATACGCAGTATTTT. It is translated as CATSAGSTDTQYF.

The chain joins TRBV19 to TRBJ2-7; TRBD2 matches 7 bases. J lost 6 bases, V lost 4 bases, and 3 bases had no gene match. Germline CDR1 is LNHDA and CDR2 is SQIVND (reference sequence). This CDR3 comprises 12 residues. CDR3 coding DNA: TGTGCCAGTAGTACCTGGACTAGCGAGCAGTACTTC. Encoded protein: CASSTWTSEQYF.

This chain links TRBV25-1 with TRBJ2-6; TRBD1 might be the D (6 bases). The CDR3 sequence is 16 residues long. The V and J ends lost 4 bases and 0 bases respectively, with 10 bases between them. CDR1 MGHDK and CDR2 SYGVNS come from the germline V gene. CDR3 residues: CASSGTVGSGANVLTF. The DNA of the CDR3 is TGTGCCAGCAGTGGGACAGTTGGCTCTGGGGCCAACGTCCTGACTTTC. Based on the CDR3 plus reference TRBV25-1 and TRBJ2-6, the full variable domain is EADIYQTPRYLVIGTGKKITLECSQTMGHDKMYWYQQDPGMELHLIHYSYGVNSTEKGDLSSESTVSRIRTEHFPLTLESARPSHTSQYLCASSGTVGSGANVLTFGAGSRLTVL.

The chain links TRBV27 to TRBJ2-2, with TRBD2 matching 12 bases. V trimming: 5 bases; J trimming: 7 bases; junction bases outside the gene matches: 14. Germline CDR1 and CDR2: MNHEY and SMNVEV (reference sequence). The CDR3 extends over 18 amino acids. The DNA for the CDR3 is TGTGCCAGCAGTCGCCTAGGACTAGCGGGGAGGTTTGGCGGGGAGCTGTTTTTT. This codes for CASSRLGLAGRFGGELFF.

V usage is TRBV27 and J usage is TRBJ2-7; 7 bases agree with TRBD1. CDR1 and CDR2 (germline): MNHEY, SMNVEV (reference sequence). The CDR3 sequence is 15 residues long. The V segment lost 5 bases and the J segment 6 bases; nucleotides outside the gene matches: 13. CDR3 residues: CASSVPTGRVTEQYF. The CDR3 nucleotides are TGTGCCAGCAGTGTCCCGACAGGGCGGGTTACCGAGCAGTACTTC.

This chain joins TRBV12-5 and TRBJ1-1; TRBD1 agrees at 9 bases. V shed 7 bases and J 5 bases; nucleotides not matched to a gene: 11. The CDR3 has 15 residues. Germline V gene data show CDR1 as LGHNT and CDR2 as FRNRAP. The CDR3 nucleotides read TGTGCTAGTGCCATAGGCGGGACAGGGAGTACTGAAGCTTTCTTT. Amino acids: CASAIGGTGSTEAFF. Full variable domain (outside the CDR3, taken from reference TRBV12-5 and TRBJ1-1): DARVTQTPRHKVTEMGQEVTMRCQPILGHNTVFWYRQTMMQGLELLAYFRNRAPLDDSGMPKDRFSAEMPDATLATLKIQPSEPRDSAVYFCASAIGGTGSTEAFFGQGTRLTVV.

This clone was seen only a few times. The J gene is TRBJ1-6, the V gene TRBV5-1; 10 positions agree with TRBD1. This CDR3 has 16 residues. Germline V gene lookup returns CDR1 SGHRS and CDR2 YFSETQ. V shed 0 bases, J shed 8 bases, and the junction held 5 bases outside the gene matches. As DNA, the CDR3 is TGCGCCAGCAGCTTGGGACAGGGGGCGATGTATTCACCCCTCCACTTT. Protein sequence: CASSLGQGAMYSPLHF. Using reference TRBV5-1 and TRBJ1-6 for the parts outside the CDR3, the full variable domain is KAGVTQTPRYLIKTRGQQVTLSCSPISGHRSVSWYQQTPGQGLQFLFEYFSETQRNKGNFPGRFSGRQFSNSRSEMNVSTLELGDSALYLCASSLGQGAMYSPLHFGNGTRLTVT.

This clone was seen only once. The chain carries TRBV5-4 and TRBJ2-1; a weak D match, TRBD2 (5 bases). Germline CDR1 is SGHNT and CDR2 is YYREEE (reference sequence). Trimming removed 0 bases from V and 0 bases from J, with 13 bases in between. The CDR3 extends over 17 amino acids. CDR3 residues: CASSLDSLAHSYNEQFF. The CDR3 DNA reads as TGTGCCAGCAGCTTGGATTCCCTAGCCCACTCCTACAATGAGCAGTTCTTC.

The chain recombines TRBV7-2 with TRBJ2-1; 12 nucleotides match TRBD2. The J segment lost 7 bases and the V segment lost 0 bases, leaving 4 bases of the junction unmatched. This CDR3 contains 16 residues. The germline V gene has CDR1 SGHTA and CDR2 FQGNSA. The CDR3 loop is CASSLASGTSGNEQFF. The CDR3 bases are TGTGCCAGCAGCTTAGCCTCCGGGACTAGCGGGAATGAGCAGTTCTTC.

The rearrangement links TRBV27 to TRBJ1-4, with D hard to call. V was cut by 6 bases and J by 6 bases, with 14 bases left in between. CDR1 and CDR2 from the germline V gene are MNHEY and SMNVEV (reference sequence). The CDR3 is made up of 14 amino acids. The CDR3, as DNA: TGTGCCAGCAGGATCCTCCGAGGTGATGAAAAACTGTTTTTT. It is translated as CASRILRGDEKLFF.

CDR3 sequence reads: CASSSVAAGYNEQFF. The CDR3 DNA reads as TGTGCCAGCAGCTCGGTAGCGGCGGGGTACAATGAGCAGTTCTTC. The J gene is TRBJ2-1, the V gene TRBV5-4; perhaps TRBD2 as D (6 bases). The germline CDR1 and CDR2 sequences are SGHNT and YYREEE (reference sequence). CDR3 size: 15 residues. V was trimmed by 3 bases and J by 4 bases, leaving 14 bases between them.

The chain employs TRBV28 and TRBJ1-2; D gene uncertain. V lost 3 bases and J 4 bases, leaving 6 bases between the germline ends. Germline V lookup: CDR1 MDHEN, CDR2 SYDVKM. There are 12 residues in the CDR3. This chain's CDR3 is CASSFAFYGYTF. CDR3 sequence (DNA): TGTGCCAGCAGTTTTGCGTTCTATGGCTACACCTTC.

This clone was detected once. The V call is TRBV11-2, the J call TRBJ1-1; D is unresolved. CDR3 length: 13 residues. Trimming shortened V by 3 bases and J by 1 base, and 6 bases separated the two germline ends. Germline V gene data show CDR1 as SGHAT and CDR2 as FQNNGV. The CDR3 region has the DNA TGTGCCAGCAGCTTTGGAGGGAACACTGAAGCTTTCTTT. It specifies CASSFGGNTEAFF.

This chain joins TRBV27 and TRBJ1-1; no clear D. Trimming removed 8 bases at V and 5 bases at J, with 12 bases between. The CDR3 consists of 12 residues. Per germline, CDR1 MNHEY and CDR2 SMNVEV (reference sequence). This chain's CDR3 is CASGERGTEAFF. The CDR3 nucleotides are TGTGCCAGCGGTGAGAGAGGGACTGAAGCTTTCTTT.